The 30 T cell receptor beta chains in this list originate from one sample, sequenced in a study of a mutant IDH1 vaccine in newly diagnosed glioma. Their antigens are not known. Profiled with immunoSEQ multiplex PCR; TCRdb holds only in-frame clones, not every one. The table includes fewer than 55,000 clones, 65% to 90% detected once. As to time point: week 35, safety follow-up. Vaccination used 300 ug of mutant IDH1 20-mer peptide per dose, with topical imiquimod. Here the sequenced sample was PBMCs, taken from a glioma patient whose treatment included an IDH1 peptide vaccine. The receptors here all came from a woman between 40 and 50 years old with glioma. Some clones in this sample may be carry-over from other donors' samples.

This clone was detected only a few times. The J gene is TRBJ1-1, the V gene TRBV10-3; D possibly corresponds to TRBD1 (6 bases). With 3 bases removed from V and 5 bases from J, the gap between germline ends came to 13 bases. This CDR3 is 14 amino acids long. CDR1 and CDR2 from the germline V gene are ENHRY and SYGVKD. The CDR3 coding sequence is TGTGCCATCAGTGACCGAGGGGGGCTGACTGAAGCTTTCTTT. Protein: CAISDRGGLTEAFF.

V is TRBV5-1 and J is TRBJ2-7, with 8 nucleotides matching TRBD1. The germline V gene has CDR1 SGHRS and CDR2 YFSETQ. There are 12 residues in the CDR3. Trimming took 7 bases from V and 3 from J; bases not matched to a gene: 3. The chain's CDR3 is CASGTGYYEQYF. CDR3 nucleotides: TGCGCCAGCGGGACAGGATACTACGAGCAGTACTTC.

The chain uses TRBV6-5 and TRBJ2-7; D possibly corresponds to TRBD1 (6 bases). The germline gives CDR1 MNHEY, CDR2 SVGAGI. The V gene lost 6 bases and the J gene lost 0 bases, with 15 bases spanning the gap. The CDR3 loop spans 15 amino acids. CDR3 sequence (DNA): TGTGCCAGCAGCCCCCCCGGGACACCCTCCTACGAGCAGTACTTC. Translation gives CASSPPGTPSYEQYF.

Of note for this clone: The sample contains more than one DNA sequence encoding this CDR3. This rearrangement joins TRBV18 to TRBJ2-7; D tentatively reads TRBD1 or TRBD2 (5 bases each). In germline, CDR1 is KGHSH, CDR2 LQKENI. This CDR3 spans 12 amino acids. Trimming cost V 1 base and J 5 bases, with 6 bases left between them. CDR3 amino acids: CASSPRDDEQYF. CDR3 DNA: TGTGCCAGCTCACCACGGGACGACGAGCAGTACTTC.

The J gene is TRBJ2-3, the V gene TRBV27; 12 nucleotides align to TRBD2. Germline lookup yields CDR1 MNHEY and CDR2 SMNVEV (reference sequence). Trimming removed 6 bases from V and 1 base from J; junction bases left unmatched: 2. This CDR3 has 15 residues. This CDR3 reads CASRRLAGGTDTQYF. CDR3 nucleotides: TGTGCCAGCAGGAGACTAGCGGGGGGCACAGATACGCAGTATTTT.

The chain recombines TRBV4-2 with TRBJ1-4; maybe TRBD1 (6 bases). Germline V gene sequence: CDR1 LGHNA, CDR2 YNFKEQ. Deletions cut 6 bases from V and 0 bases from J, with 11 bases between. CDR3 length equals 15 residues. The DNA for the CDR3 is TGTGCCAGCAGACGACAGGCGGCAACTAATGAAAAACTGTTTTTT. Its protein is CASRRQAATNEKLFF.

The V gene is TRBV7-3, the J gene TRBJ1-1; no clear D. Germline CDR1 SGHTA, CDR2 FQGTGA. This CDR3 is built from 13 residues. With 1 base removed from V and 1 base from J, the gap between germline ends came to 4 bases. In nucleotides, the CDR3 is TGTGCCAGCAGCTTAATGGAGAACACTGAAGCTTTCTTT. It specifies CASSLMENTEAFF.

This chain connects TRBV9 to TRBJ1-1; TRBD1 is a possible D gene (6 bases). The CDR3 spans 13 residues. The germline V gene encodes CDR1 SGDLS and CDR2 YYNGEE. Trimming removed 0 bases at V and 4 bases at J, with 7 bases between. The CDR3 spells CASSVVRGTEAFF. The CDR3, as DNA: TGTGCCAGCAGCGTAGTCAGGGGCACTGAAGCTTTCTTT.

V usage is TRBV4-1 and J usage is TRBJ1-5; D is uncertain. Trimming cost V 6 bases and J 6 bases, with 18 bases left between them. Germline V gene data show CDR1 as MGHRA and CDR2 as YSYEKL. CDR3 size: 15 residues. The DNA of the CDR3 is TGCGCCAGCAGTCATGCCGAGGAGGAGGGTCAGCCCCAGCATTTT. Translated, it gives CASSHAEEEGQPQHF.

The V gene is TRBV7-9, the J gene TRBJ2-1, with 14 bases lining up with TRBD2. This CDR3 contains 15 residues. The J segment lost 7 bases and the V segment lost 5 bases, leaving 4 bases of the junction unmatched. The V gene's germline CDR1 is SEHNR and CDR2 FQNEAQ (reference sequence). CDR3 sequence: CASSIGTSGRNEQFF. CDR3 sequence (DNA): TGTGCCAGCAGCATCGGGACTAGCGGGAGAAATGAGCAGTTCTTC.

The rearrangement links TRBV5-1 to TRBJ2-3; 10 positions agree with TRBD2. Per the germline V gene, CDR1 is SGHRS and CDR2 is YFSETQ. V gave up 4 bases and J gave up 2 bases; unmatched junction bases: 13. This CDR3 has 18 amino acids. CDR3 bases: TGCGCCAGCAGCGCCTTTTTACGACTAGCGGGTATCACAGATACGCAGTATTTT. It is translated as CASSAFLRLAGITDTQYF.

The CDR3 loop reads CASSLEGLTYEQYF. Here the CDR3 DNA reads TGCGCCAGCAGCTTGGAGGGCCTAACCTACGAGCAGTACTTC. The gene calls are TRBV5-1 and TRBJ2-7; D is unresolved. Germline V CDR1 and CDR2: SGHRS, YFSETQ. CDR3 size: 14 residues. Trimming removed 0 bases from V and 2 bases from J, with 9 bases in between.

The J gene is TRBJ2-3, the V gene TRBV7-9, with 9 bases that match TRBD2. CDR1 and CDR2 (germline): SEHNR, FQNEAQ (reference sequence). CDR3 size: 16 residues. The V segment lost 4 bases and the J segment 2 bases; nucleotides outside the gene matches: 7. CDR3 amino acids: CASSSRLAEPTDTQYF. In nucleotides, the CDR3 is TGTGCCAGCAGCTCCCGACTAGCGGAGCCCACAGATACGCAGTATTTT.

This clone was observed a single time. The V gene is TRBV6-1, the J gene TRBJ1-6; D possibly corresponds to TRBD1 (6 bases). V gave up 7 bases and J gave up 6 bases, with 10 bases separating them. This CDR3 region has 13 residues. Germline CDR1 is MNHNS and CDR2 is SASEGT. DNA for the CDR3: TGTGCCAGCAAATACAGGGCTAATTCACCCCTCCACTTT. Translation gives CASKYRANSPLHF.

J is TRBJ1-2 and V is TRBV25-1; maybe TRBD1 (5 bases). Between the trimmed V and J ends, which lost 3 bases and 7 bases, there was a span of 15 bases. This CDR3 is built from 14 residues. Germline V gene lookup returns CDR1 MGHDK and CDR2 SYGVNS. CDR3 in amino acids: CASSDSTDLFGYTF. The DNA for the CDR3 is TGTGCCAGCAGTGACTCGACAGACCTATTTGGCTACACCTTC.

The chain is built from TRBV10-3 and TRBJ1-3; 10 positions agree with TRBD1. The CDR3 extends over 13 amino acids. V was clipped by 8 bases and J by 8 bases; unmatched bases: 6. Per germline, CDR1 ENHRY and CDR2 SYGVKD. In DNA, the CDR3 is TGTGCCATCGGACAGGGGGTAGGGGACACCATATATTTT. Translating it yields CAIGQGVGDTIYF.

The V call is TRBV6-1, the J call TRBJ2-7; maybe TRBD2 (5 bases). V shed 3 bases and J shed 3 bases, with 9 bases lying between them. Per germline, CDR1 MNHNS and CDR2 SASEGT. CDR3 length: 13 amino acids. The CDR3 protein is CASSDGEYYEQYF. The CDR3 bases are TGTGCCAGCAGTGATGGGGAGTACTACGAGCAGTACTTC.

The chain is built from TRBV9 and TRBJ1-4, with TRBD1 matching over 8 bases. V shed 4 bases and J 8 bases; nucleotides not matched to a gene: 7. Germline lookup yields CDR1 SGDLS and CDR2 YYNGEE. The CDR3 is 14 residues long. DNA for the CDR3: TGTGCCAGCAGCTCCGGACAGGGTCGAGAAAAACTGTTTTTT. Translation: CASSSGQGREKLFF.

The CDR3 is CASSPGGAKDGYTF. The DNA for the CDR3 is TGTGCCAGCAGCCCAGGGGGCGCGAAAGATGGCTACACCTTC. The J gene is TRBJ1-2, the V gene TRBV7-9; TRBD1 aligns across 8 bases. This CDR3 contains 14 residues. Germline CDR1 reads SEHNR; CDR2 reads FQNEAQ (reference sequence). J lost 6 bases, V lost 5 bases, and 8 bases had no gene match.

This clone was observed a single time. The gene calls are TRBV29-1 and TRBJ2-1, with D possibly TRBD1 on 6 matching bases. Germline values: CDR1 SQVTM, CDR2 ANQGSEA. Trimming removed 6 bases from V and 7 bases from J, with 19 bases in between. This CDR3 has 14 amino acids. CDR3 sequence (DNA): TGCAGCGTCCAACACAGGGTCGTGCGAAATGAGCAGTTCTTC. Residues: CSVQHRVVRNEQFF.

The chain recombines TRBV28 with TRBJ2-7, with D tentatively TRBD1 (8 bases). The CDR3 is 16 residues long. Germline CDR1 is MDHEN and CDR2 is SYDVKM. V dropped 2 bases and J dropped 1 base, with 15 bases sitting between them. The DNA for the CDR3 is TGTGCCAGCAGTTTAAGGGGGGGGACAGGTTCCTACGAGCAGTACTTC. It yields the protein CASSLRGGTGSYEQYF.

V and J are TRBV5-1 and TRBJ2-7; D is ambiguous. Trimming pared 3 bases from V and 0 bases from J, leaving 10 bases between. The germline gives CDR1 SGHRS, CDR2 YFSETQ. The CDR3 is 14 amino acids. DNA of the CDR3: TGCGCCAGCAGCTCTATGGGGTTCTCCTACGAGCAGTACTTC. Its translation is CASSSMGFSYEQYF.

This clone was counted between two and nine times. The chain employs TRBV7-2 and TRBJ1-4; possible D gene TRBD1, 6 bases. This CDR3 comprises 14 residues. Germline assignment: CDR1 SGHTA and CDR2 FQGNSA. V lost 4 bases to trimming and J lost 13 bases, with 19 bases between them. This CDR3 is CASSYGHLQGALFF. The CDR3 bases are TGTGCCAGCAGCTACGGCCATCTACAGGGAGCACTGTTTTTT.

The CDR3 sequence: CASSDPSDNTGELFF. DNA of the CDR3: TGTGCCAGCAGTGATCCTAGCGACAACACCGGGGAGCTGTTTTTT. The chain recombines TRBV2 with TRBJ2-2; possible D gene TRBD2, 6 bases. The length of the CDR3 is 15 residues. Deletions cut 3 bases from V and 2 bases from J, with 10 bases between. Germline V gene data show CDR1 as SNHLY and CDR2 as FYNNEI.

A single count supports this clone. This chain uses TRBV6-5 with TRBJ2-3; no definite D call. V lost 0 bases and J lost 0, with 7 bases in between. The germline gives CDR1 MNHEY, CDR2 SVGAGI. The CDR3 spans 15 residues. This CDR3 reads CASSYSTSSTDTQYF. The CDR3 DNA reads TGTGCCAGCAGTTACTCGACTTCTAGCACAGATACGCAGTATTTT.

This chain links TRBV18 with TRBJ1-1; 8 bases are shared with TRBD1. Germline V gene lookup returns CDR1 KGHSH and CDR2 LQKENI. The CDR3 extends over 15 amino acids. V dropped 4 bases and J dropped 1; count of bases not matched to a gene: 5. As DNA, the CDR3 is TGTGCCAGCTCACTGAGGACAGGGAAGAACACTGAAGCTTTCTTT. The encoded protein is CASSLRTGKNTEAFF.

This clone was seen a few times. The chain joins TRBV4-2 to TRBJ1-6, with 9 bases fitting TRBD1. Germline V gene sequence: CDR1 LGHNA, CDR2 YNFKEQ. The CDR3 has 16 residues. With 0 bases clipped from V and 9 bases from J, the junction kept 6 bases outside the gene matches. The chain's CDR3 is CASSQDGGTGFSPLHF. As DNA, the CDR3 is TGTGCCAGCAGCCAAGATGGCGGGACAGGGTTTTCACCCCTCCACTTT.

The chain recombines TRBV15 with TRBJ2-1; TRBD2 matches 12 bases. J was trimmed by 8 bases and V by 0 bases; bases with no gene match: 5. The CDR3 length is 16 residues. The germline V gene encodes CDR1 LNHNV and CDR2 YYDKDF (reference sequence). The CDR3 spells CATSRDLAGGPDEQFF. The CDR3 nucleotides read TGTGCCACCAGCAGAGATCTAGCGGGAGGGCCGGATGAGCAGTTCTTC.

The chain links TRBV6-5 to TRBJ1-1; D not resolved. V was trimmed by 2 bases and J by 3 bases, leaving 7 bases between them. CDR1 MNHEY and CDR2 SVGAGI come from the germline V gene. The CDR3 runs 13 residues. The CDR3 DNA reads TGTGCCAGCAGTTACGACGGTTACACTGAAGCTTTCTTT. This codes for CASSYDGYTEAFF.

The chain recombines TRBV7-9 with TRBJ1-2; 7 bases fit TRBD1. V shed 6 bases, J shed 2 bases, and the junction held 12 bases outside the gene matches. Germline CDR1 is SEHNR and CDR2 is FQNEAQ (reference sequence). The CDR3 has 16 amino acids. The CDR3 is CASSGTAKTGNYGYTF. CDR3 nucleotide sequence: TGTGCCAGCAGTGGTACCGCTAAGACAGGGAACTATGGCTACACCTTC. The full variable domain, with the rest looked up from reference TRBV7-9 and TRBJ1-2, is DTGVSQNPRHKITKRGQNVTFRCDPISEHNRLYWYRQTLGQGPEFLTYFQNEAQLEKSRLLSDRFSAERPKGSFSTLEIQRTEQGDSAMYLCASSGTAKTGNYGYTFGSGTRLTVV.